The clone carrying this T cell receptor beta chain was detected only a few times. The antigen remains undetermined. TCRdb called the 5' RACE reads again in MiXCR, with one record for every CDR3 protein. The sample contains approximately 190,000 distinct CDR3 sequences, roughly 18% of which appear only once. This sample is part of a study of T-cell memory formation after mild COVID-19. Study at large: In these data, TCR clusters were largely donor specific. General study points: Nothing showed for sure that second-wave clones peaking on day 37 were SARS-CoV-2 specific.

The ends were cut back, 6 bases at V and 4 bases at J, with 12 bases in the middle. This CDR3 spans 13 amino acids. CDR1 and CDR2 (germline): MNHEY, SVGAGI. The V call is TRBV6-5, the J call TRBJ1-1; D gene unclear. The receptor was derived from an adult woman who had mild COVID-19 (a few samples of this study predate the infection). Cell type and time point are not known. The sequenced material came from PBMCs or a T cell subset sorted from them (not recorded which). In DNA form, the CDR3 reads TGTGCCAGCAGACCTCCGGTGGGCACTGAAGCTTTCTTT. Translating gives CASRPPVGTEAFF.